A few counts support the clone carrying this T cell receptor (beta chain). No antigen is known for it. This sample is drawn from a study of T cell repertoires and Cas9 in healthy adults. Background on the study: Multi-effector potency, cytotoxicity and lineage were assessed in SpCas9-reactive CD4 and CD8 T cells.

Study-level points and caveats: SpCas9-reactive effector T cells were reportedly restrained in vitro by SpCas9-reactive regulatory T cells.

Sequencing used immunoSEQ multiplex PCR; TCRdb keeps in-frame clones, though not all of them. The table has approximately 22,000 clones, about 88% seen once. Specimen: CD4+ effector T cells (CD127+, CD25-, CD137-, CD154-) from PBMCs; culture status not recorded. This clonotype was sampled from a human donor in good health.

CDR3 sequence: CASSRRPTGNSPLHF. The CDR3, as DNA: TGTGCCAGCAGTAGAAGACCTACGGGCAATTCACCCCTCCACTTT. The V gene is TRBV6-1, the J gene TRBJ1-6; D not resolved. The CDR3 is 15 residues long. Trimming pared 5 bases from V and 7 bases from J, leaving 15 bases between. In germline, CDR1 is MNHNS, CDR2 SASEGT.